The rows below give T cell receptor beta chains drawn from one sample of a study of PD-1 blockade in classical Hodgkin lymphoma. Sequencing used immunoSEQ multiplex PCR; TCRdb keeps in-frame clones, though not all of them. The sample shows about 110,000 clones, around 90% of them seen only once. The sample was peripheral blood mononuclear cells (PBMCs), taken before the fourth cycle of nivolumab. These receptors were collected from a human donor with classical Hodgkin lymphoma. Each CDR3 is given with its conserved first and last residue. Each record gives: V gene, J gene, CDR3 protein.

TRBV4-1	TRBJ2-7	CASSQRVPWGHEQYF
TRBV14	TRBJ1-4	CASSRRGNSHEKLFF
TRBV11-2	TRBJ1-2	CASTLTRTNYGYTF
TRBV6-5	TRBJ1-4	CASRTGANEKLFF
TRBV11-2	TRBJ2-3	CASSSWGGTDTQYF
TRBV7-2	TRBJ2-3	CASSEGRPDTQYF
TRBV10-3	TRBJ1-2	CAISEFGKARGYTF
TRBV29-1	TRBJ2-7	CSVEDGTYEQYF
TRBV5-6	TRBJ2-1	CASSLATRQGLREQFF
TRBV9	TRBJ2-3	CASTYRGAGTDTQYF
TRBV11-2	TRBJ1-3	CASSLTVPAGHTNTIYF
TRBV12-5	TRBJ2-4	CASGPGTGDAKNIQYF
TRBV30	TRBJ1-5	CAWSVGRDQPQHF
TRBV5-4	TRBJ2-5	CASSLNLWYQETQYF
TRBV19	TRBJ1-1	CASSPRPGGDTEAFF
TRBV7-2	TRBJ2-7	CASSLDQVPSAYEQYF
TRBV6-5	TRBJ1-4	CASSYRDRVSEKLFF
TRBV14	TRBJ2-3	CASSPRSSGRGFTDTQYF
TRBV6-6	TRBJ2-5	CASSPYRGGVETQYF
TRBV5-1	TRBJ2-7	CASSPGPGLGLNEQYF
TRBV4-2	TRBJ2-1	CASSLSGPTYNEQFF
TRBV19	TRBJ1-5	CASNPDREGGQPQHF